This T cell receptor (beta chain) was profiled in a study of cytomegalovirus exposure and HLA in healthy donors. Whole-study findings and limits: Three of the chains that were CMV-associated were confirmed in vitro to be specific for CMV antigens. Compared with the roughly 700-donor mean, an Asian-associated ancestry cluster reportedly had fewer N-insertions, according to a later analysis. Only CMV serostatus was available as immune exposure information.

PCR amplification relied on 60 Vbeta primers (plus 13 Jbeta primers). The assay was immunoSEQ multiplex PCR, and TCRdb's table has in-frame clones only and misses some. The sample records 100,000 to 130,000 clones, 77% being singletons. As for this clone: Antigen unknown.

The CDR3 totals 16 residues. The V end was cut by 0 bases, the J end by 0 bases, with 11 bases between. Germline V lookup: CDR1 MNHNS, CDR2 SASEGT. The sample consisted of PBMCs. This sequence was found in a male donor in good health and CMV-seronegative. This chain joins TRBV6-1 and TRBJ1-1; the D is unclear. Here the CDR3 DNA reads TGTGCCAGCAGTGAAGCGGGGAGGACCGTGAACACTGAAGCTTTCTTT. It codes for CASSEAGRTVNTEAFF.